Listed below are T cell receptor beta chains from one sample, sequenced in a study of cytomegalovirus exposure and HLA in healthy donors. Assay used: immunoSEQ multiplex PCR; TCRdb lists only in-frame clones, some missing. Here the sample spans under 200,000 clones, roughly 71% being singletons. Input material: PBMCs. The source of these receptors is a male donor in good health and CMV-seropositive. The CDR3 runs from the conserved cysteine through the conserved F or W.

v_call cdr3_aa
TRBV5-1 CASSPGLEDTEAFF
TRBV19 CASSPYLNTGELFF
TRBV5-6 CASSLGGGYEQTEAFF
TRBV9 CASTTGSSLFYGYTF
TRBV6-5 CASSVDRVSYNEQFF
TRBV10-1 CASSVAGGPGELFF
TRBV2 CASSERDSYSPLHF
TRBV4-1 CASSQGGAPLPQHF
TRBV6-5 CASSRETGYTEAFF
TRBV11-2 CASSLVTGAEAFF